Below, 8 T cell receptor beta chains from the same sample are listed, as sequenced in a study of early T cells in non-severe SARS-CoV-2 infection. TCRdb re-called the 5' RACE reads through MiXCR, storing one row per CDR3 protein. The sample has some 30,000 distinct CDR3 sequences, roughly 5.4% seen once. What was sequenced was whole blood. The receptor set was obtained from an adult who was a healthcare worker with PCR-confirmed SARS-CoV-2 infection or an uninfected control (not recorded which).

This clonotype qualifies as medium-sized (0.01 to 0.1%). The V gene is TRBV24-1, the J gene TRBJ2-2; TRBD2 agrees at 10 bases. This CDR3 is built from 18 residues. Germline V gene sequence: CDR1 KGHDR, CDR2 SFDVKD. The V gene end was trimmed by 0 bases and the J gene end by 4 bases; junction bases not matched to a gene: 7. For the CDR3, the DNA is TGTGCCACCAGTGATTTGAAAGCGGGAGGGCCTATCACCGGGGAGCTGTTTTTT. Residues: CATSDLKAGGPITGELFF.

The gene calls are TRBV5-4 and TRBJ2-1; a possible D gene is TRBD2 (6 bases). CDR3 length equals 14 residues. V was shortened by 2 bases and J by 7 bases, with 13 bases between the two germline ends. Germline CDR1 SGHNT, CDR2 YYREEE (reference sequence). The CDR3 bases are TGTGCCAGCAGCTTTGTACGGGACTTGAATGAGCAGTTCTTC. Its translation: CASSFVRDLNEQFF.

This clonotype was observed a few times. The CDR3 spells CASSYRGGYGYTF. The CDR3 DNA sequence: TGTGCCAGCAGTTACCGGGGCGGCTATGGCTACACCTTC. The chain has TRBV6-2 or TRBV6-3 and TRBJ1-2; weak D call: TRBD1 (5 bases). Germline CDR1 reads MNHEY; CDR2 reads SVGEGT. The CDR3 is made up of 13 amino acids. Trimming pared 2 bases from V and 4 bases from J, leaving 8 bases between.

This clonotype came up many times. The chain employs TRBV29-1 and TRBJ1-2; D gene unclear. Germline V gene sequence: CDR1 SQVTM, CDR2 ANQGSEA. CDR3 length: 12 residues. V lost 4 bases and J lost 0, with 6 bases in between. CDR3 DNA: TGCAGCGTTGCGGCAGCTAACTATGGCTACACCTTC. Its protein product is CSVAAANYGYTF. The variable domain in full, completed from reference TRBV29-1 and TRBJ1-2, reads SAVISQKPSRDICQRGTSLTIQCQVDSQVTMMFWYRQQPGQSLTLIATANQGSEATYESGFVIDKFPISRPNLTFSTLTVSNMSPEDSSIYLCSVAAANYGYTFGSGTRLTVV.

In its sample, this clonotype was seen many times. CDR3 residues: CASSFVRGETQYF. CDR3 DNA: TGTGCCAGCAGCTTTGTCCGGGGGGAGACCCAGTACTTC. The chain has TRBV11-3 and TRBJ2-5; weak D call: TRBD2 (6 bases). This CDR3 is 13 amino acids long. With 3 bases removed from V and 5 bases from J, the gap between germline ends came to 10 bases. Germline V CDR1 and CDR2: SGHNT, YENEEA. The complete variable domain, with remaining parts taken from reference TRBV11-3 and TRBJ2-5, reads EAGVVQSPRYKIIEKKQPVAFWCNPISGHNTLYWYLQNLGQGPELLIRYENEEAVDDSQLPKDRFSAERLKGVDSTLKIQPAELGDSAVYLCASSFVRGETQYFGPGTRLLVL.

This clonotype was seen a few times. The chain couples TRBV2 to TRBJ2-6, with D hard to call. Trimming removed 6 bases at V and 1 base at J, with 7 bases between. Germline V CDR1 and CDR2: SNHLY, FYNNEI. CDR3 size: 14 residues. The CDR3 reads CASRKISGANVLTF. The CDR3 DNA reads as TGTGCCAGCAGGAAAATTTCTGGGGCCAACGTCCTGACTTTC.

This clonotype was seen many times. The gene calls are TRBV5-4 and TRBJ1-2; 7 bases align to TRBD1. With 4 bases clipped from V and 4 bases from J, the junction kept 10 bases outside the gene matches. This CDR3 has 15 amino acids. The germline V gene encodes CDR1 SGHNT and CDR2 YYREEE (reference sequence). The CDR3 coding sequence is TGTGCCAGCAGCGAACTACAGGGGCTCGGCTATGGCTACACCTTC. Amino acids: CASSELQGLGYGYTF. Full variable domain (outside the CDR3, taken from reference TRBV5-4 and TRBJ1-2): ETGVTQSPTHLIKTRGQQVTLRCSSQSGHNTVSWYQQALGQGPQFIFQYYREEENGRGNFPPRFSGLQFPNYSSELNVNALELDDSALYLCASSELQGLGYGYTFGSGTRLTVV.

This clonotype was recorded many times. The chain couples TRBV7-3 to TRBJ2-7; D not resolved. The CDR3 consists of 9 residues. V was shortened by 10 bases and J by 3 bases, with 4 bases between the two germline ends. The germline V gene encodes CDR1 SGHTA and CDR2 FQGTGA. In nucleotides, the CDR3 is TGTGCCACCCTCTACGAGCAGTACTTC. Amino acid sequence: CATLYEQYF. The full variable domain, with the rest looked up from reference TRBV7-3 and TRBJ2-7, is GAGVSQTPSNKVTEKGKYVELRCDPISGHTALYWYRQSLGQGPEFLIYFQGTGAADDSGLPNDRFFAVRPEGSVSTLKIQRTERGDSAVYLCATLYEQYFGPGTRLTVT.